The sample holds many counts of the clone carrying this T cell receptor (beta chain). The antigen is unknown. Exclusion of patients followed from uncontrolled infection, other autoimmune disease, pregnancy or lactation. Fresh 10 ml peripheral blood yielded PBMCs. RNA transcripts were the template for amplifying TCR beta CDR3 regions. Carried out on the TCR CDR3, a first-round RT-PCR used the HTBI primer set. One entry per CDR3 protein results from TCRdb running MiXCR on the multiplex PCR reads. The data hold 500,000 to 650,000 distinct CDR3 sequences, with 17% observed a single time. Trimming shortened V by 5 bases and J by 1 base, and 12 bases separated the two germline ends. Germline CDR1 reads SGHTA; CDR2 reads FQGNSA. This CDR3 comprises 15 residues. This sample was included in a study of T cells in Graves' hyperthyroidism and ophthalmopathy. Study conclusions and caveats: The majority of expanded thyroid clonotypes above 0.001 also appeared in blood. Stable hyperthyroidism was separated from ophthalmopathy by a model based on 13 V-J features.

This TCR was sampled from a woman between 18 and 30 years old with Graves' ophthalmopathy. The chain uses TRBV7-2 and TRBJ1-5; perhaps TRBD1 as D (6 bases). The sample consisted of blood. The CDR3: CASSRGTGSNQPQHF. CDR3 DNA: TGTGCCAGCAGCCGGGGTACAGGGAGCAATCAGCCCCAGCATTTT. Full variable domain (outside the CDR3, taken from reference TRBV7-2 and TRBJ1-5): GAGVSQSPSNKVTEKGKDVELRCDPISGHTALYWYRQSLGQGLEFLIYFQGNSAPDKSGLPSDRFSAERTGGSVSTLTIQRTQQEDSAVYLCASSRGTGSNQPQHFGDGTRLSIL.